A few counts support the clone carrying this TCR beta chain. Its antigen is unidentified. The sample originates from a study of T-cell reconstitution after alpha-beta-depleted transplantation in children. Study conclusions and caveats: It was surviving recipient T cells and thymic progenitors that gave some patients high TCRbeta diversity at day 60. T-cell counts and diversity were attributed mostly to newly produced T cells one year after transplant. Roughly two months post-transplant, alpha-beta T cells reportedly originated from several hundred graft clones that had expanded.

CDR3 length: 14 residues. Germline lookup yields CDR1 SEHNR and CDR2 FQNEAQ (reference sequence). The ends lost 5 bases at V and 6 bases at J; junction bases unmatched: 7. Unique molecular identifiers were used in preparing the TCRbeta library. TCRdb reanalysed the PCR reads using MiXCR and keeps one entry per CDR3 protein. The table records 350,000 to 500,000 distinct CDR3 sequences, 43% of them present only once. V and J are TRBV7-9 and TRBJ2-3, with 8 positions matching TRBD1. Sample: PBMCs, taken before TCRalphabeta/CD19-depleted stem cell transplant. The sequence derives from a girl aged 2 to 9 with aplastic anemia, due to receive a stem cell transplant. In DNA form, the CDR3 reads TGTGCCAGCAGCCTGGGACAGGATCTTGATACGCAGTATTTT. Its translation is CASSLGQDLDTQYF.